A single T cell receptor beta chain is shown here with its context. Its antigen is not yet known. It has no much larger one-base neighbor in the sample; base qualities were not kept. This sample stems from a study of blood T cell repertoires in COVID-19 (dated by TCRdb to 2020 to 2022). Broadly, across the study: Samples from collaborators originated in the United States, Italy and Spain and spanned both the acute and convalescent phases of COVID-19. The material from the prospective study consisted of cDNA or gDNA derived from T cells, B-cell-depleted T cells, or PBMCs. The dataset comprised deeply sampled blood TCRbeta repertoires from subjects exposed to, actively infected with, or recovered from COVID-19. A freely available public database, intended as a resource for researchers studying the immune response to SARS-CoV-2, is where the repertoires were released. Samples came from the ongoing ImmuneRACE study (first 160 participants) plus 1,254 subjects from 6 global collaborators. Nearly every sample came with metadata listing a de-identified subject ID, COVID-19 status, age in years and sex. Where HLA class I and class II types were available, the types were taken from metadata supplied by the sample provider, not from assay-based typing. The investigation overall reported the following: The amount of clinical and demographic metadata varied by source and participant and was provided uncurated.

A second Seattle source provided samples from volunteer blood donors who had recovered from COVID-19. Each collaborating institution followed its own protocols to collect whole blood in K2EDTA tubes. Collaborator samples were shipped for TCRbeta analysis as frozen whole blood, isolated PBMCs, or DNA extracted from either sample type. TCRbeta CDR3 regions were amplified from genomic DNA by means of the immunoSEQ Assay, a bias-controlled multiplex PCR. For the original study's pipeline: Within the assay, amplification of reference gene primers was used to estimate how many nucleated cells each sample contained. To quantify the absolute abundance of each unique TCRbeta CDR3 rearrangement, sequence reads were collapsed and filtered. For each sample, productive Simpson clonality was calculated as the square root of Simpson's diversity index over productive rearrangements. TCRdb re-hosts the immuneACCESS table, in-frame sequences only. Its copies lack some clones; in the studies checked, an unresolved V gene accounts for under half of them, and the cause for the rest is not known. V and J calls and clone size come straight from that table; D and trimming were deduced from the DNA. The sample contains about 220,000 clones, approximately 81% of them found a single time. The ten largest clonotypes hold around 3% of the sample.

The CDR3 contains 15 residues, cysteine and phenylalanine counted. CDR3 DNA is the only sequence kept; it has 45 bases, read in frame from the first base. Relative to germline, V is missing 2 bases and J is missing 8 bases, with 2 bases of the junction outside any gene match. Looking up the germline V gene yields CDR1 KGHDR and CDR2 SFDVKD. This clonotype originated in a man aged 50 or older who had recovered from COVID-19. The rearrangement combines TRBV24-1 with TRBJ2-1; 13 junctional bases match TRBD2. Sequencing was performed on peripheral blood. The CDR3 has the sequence CATSDSLAGGYEQFF. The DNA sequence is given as TGTGCCACCAGTGATTCACTAGCGGGAGGGTATGAGCAGTTCTTC.